Below, 10 T cell receptor beta chains from the same sample are listed, as sequenced in a study of T-cell reconstitution after alpha-beta-depleted transplantation in children. Researchers prepared the TCRbeta library using unique molecular identifiers, the study reports. TCRdb redid the calling of the PCR reads with MiXCR, one entry per CDR3 protein. The table lists roughly 170,000 distinct CDR3 sequences, over 5.5% of them singletons. The material sequenced was PBMCs from the stem cell graft donor, taken from the stem cell graft. The receptors derive from a human donor who donated a stem cell graft to a child with Wiskott-Aldrich syndrome.

This clonotype was counted at least ten times. The chain uses TRBV4-2 and TRBJ1-1, with D tentatively TRBD1 (6 bases). V was cut by 2 bases and J by 4 bases, with 17 bases left in between. CDR1 is LGHNA, CDR2 YNFKEQ, per germline. This CDR3 is 16 amino acids long. The CDR3 DNA follows: TGTGCCAGCAGCCAAAACTCACAGGGTTTGGGCACTGAAGCTTTCTTT. Protein product: CASSQNSQGLGTEAFF.

This clonotype was recorded at least ten times. The CDR3 is CASSPAPAQGEQYF. The CDR3 DNA reads as TGTGCCAGCTCACCAGCCCCAGCCCAGGGCGAGCAGTACTTC. This chain uses TRBV18 with TRBJ2-7, with D possibly being TRBD1 (5 bases). The CDR3 length is 14 residues. CDR1 KGHSH and CDR2 LQKENI come from the germline V gene. Trimming cost V 2 bases and J 6 bases, with 14 bases left between them.

About this clonotype: The junction differs from germline at one of its ends, possibly a read error. This chain connects TRBV20-1 to TRBJ2-1; TRBD2 matches at 14 bases. Germline V gene sequence: CDR1 DFQATT, CDR2 SNEGSKA (reference sequence). The CDR3 covers 17 residues. DNA for the CDR3: TGCTGTGCTAGAGATTCGGTCCCGGGACTAGCGGGAGCTGAGCAGTTCTTC. Residues: CCARDSVPGLAGAEQFF.

The gene calls are TRBV16 and TRBJ2-7, with D possibly TRBD2 on 5 matching bases. This CDR3 comprises 14 residues. Germline V gene sequence: CDR1 KGHSY, CDR2 FQNENV. The V end lost 1 base, the J end lost 5 bases, and 12 bases lay between the germline ends. The CDR3 DNA reads as TGTGCCAGCAGCCAATTTGGGCTAGCCGACGAGCAGTACTTC. Its translation: CASSQFGLADEQYF.

At least ten counts were recorded for this clonotype. The V and J genes are TRBV9 and TRBJ2-1; 10 positions match TRBD2. The CDR3 covers 16 residues. V trimming: 0 bases; J trimming: 3 bases; junction bases outside the gene matches: 3. Looked up from germline, CDR1 is SGDLS and CDR2 is YYNGEE. The CDR3 is CASSVGTSGDYNEQFF. As DNA, the CDR3 is TGTGCCAGCAGCGTAGGAACTAGCGGGGACTACAATGAGCAGTTCTTC.

This clonotype was counted ten times or more. The rearrangement joins TRBV4-3 to TRBJ2-7; TRBD2 matches 8 bases. Germline V gives CDR1 LGHNA, CDR2 YSLEER. Trimming took 0 bases from V and 2 from J; bases not matched to a gene: 6. The CDR3 spans 16 residues. CDR3 region: CASSQERSGGPYEQYF. The CDR3 nucleotides read TGCGCCAGCAGCCAAGAAAGGAGCGGGGGCCCCTACGAGCAGTACTTC.

As to this clonotype: This may be a read error, as it is one base from a much larger clone. The chain links TRBV12-3 or TRBV12-4 to TRBJ2-2; the D is unclear. V was trimmed by 6 bases and J by 6 bases, leaving 14 bases between them. The CDR3 covers 14 residues. CDR3 loop: CASRDTRWAGELFF. The CDR3 DNA sequence: TGTGCCAGCAGAGACACACGGTGGGCCGGGGAGCTGTTTTTT.

This clonotype has ten or more counts. The chain recombines TRBV20-1 with TRBJ2-3; TRBD2 matches 9 bases. J gave up 9 bases and V 0 bases, and 7 bases lay outside the gene matches. The CDR3 has 14 amino acids. From germline, CDR1 is DFQATT and CDR2 SNEGSKA (reference sequence). DNA of the CDR3: TGCAGTGCTAGAGAACCGGCGGGAGGGGGGACGCAGTATTTT. It yields the protein CSAREPAGGGTQYF.

This clonotype was counted at least ten times. This chain joins TRBV24-1 and TRBJ2-1; unclear D gene. From germline, CDR1 is KGHDR and CDR2 SFDVKD. V shed 8 bases and J shed 2 bases, with 18 bases lying between them. The CDR3 is made up of 16 amino acids. The CDR3 nucleotides are TGTGCCACCACCGACGGCCAGGTAATTGCCTACAATGAGCAGTTCTTC. This codes for CATTDGQVIAYNEQFF.

This clonotype showed up many times. This chain uses TRBV5-1 with TRBJ2-1, with D perhaps TRBD2 (6 bases). CDR3 length equals 13 residues. V lost 3 bases, J lost 10 bases, and 14 bases lay in between. Germline V gives CDR1 SGHRS, CDR2 YFSETQ. CDR3 loop: CASSSGGRSEQFF. In DNA form, the CDR3 reads TGCGCCAGCAGCTCCGGGGGACGATCGGAGCAGTTCTTC. Variable domain in full (rest from reference TRBV5-1 and TRBJ2-1): KAGVTQTPRYLIKTRGQQVTLSCSPISGHRSVSWYQQTPGQGLQFLFEYFSETQRNKGNFPGRFSGRQFSNSRSEMNVSTLELGDSALYLCASSSGGRSEQFFGPGTRLTVL.